This passage covers 13 T cell receptor beta chains from one sample sequenced in a study of PD-L1 blockade in urothelial cancer. Sequencing used immunoSEQ multiplex PCR; TCRdb keeps in-frame clones, though not all of them. Of about 70,000 clones in the sample, roughly 80% were seen once. Sequenced material: PBMCs, taken around atezolizumab (anti-PD-L1) treatment. The receptors shown here come from a man between 65 and 85 years old with urothelial cancer.

J is TRBJ1-1 and V is TRBV27, with D perhaps matching TRBD1 (5 bases). The CDR3 covers 13 residues. The germline V gene encodes CDR1 MNHEY and CDR2 SMNVEV (reference sequence). V was clipped by 8 bases and J by 0 bases, with 10 bases between them. The CDR3 DNA reads TGTGCCAGCGGGGCAGGGCTGAACACTGAAGCTTTCTTT. This translates into CASGAGLNTEAFF.

The CDR3 is CASSSGGGQGNYGYTF. Written as DNA, the CDR3 is TGTGCCAGCAGTTCCGGCGGGGGGCAAGGAAACTATGGCTACACCTTC. The chain is built from TRBV28 and TRBJ1-2; possibly TRBD1 for D (6 bases). Germline V gene sequence: CDR1 MDHEN, CDR2 SYDVKM. V lost 4 bases and J 2 bases, leaving 17 bases between the germline ends. This CDR3 spans 16 amino acids.

This clone has only a few counts. No DNA is shown, since the ends of the CDR3 on it are uncertain; the CDR3 is the one TCRdb lists. This chain uses TRBV28 with TRBJ1-2; TRBD1 reflects the table's D call only, with no check against the DNA. Germline V gene lookup returns CDR1 MDHEN and CDR2 SYDVKM. Counting both end residues, the CDR3 totals 15 amino acids. This CDR3 reads CASSSSAGTRDGYTF.

The rearrangement links TRBV10-3 to TRBJ2-3; 7 nucleotides line up with TRBD2. With 11 bases clipped from V and 0 bases from J, the junction kept 8 bases outside the gene matches. The CDR3 consists of 14 residues. CDR1 is ENHRY, CDR2 SYGVKD, per germline. The CDR3 loop is CAVAGAASTDTQYF. The CDR3 DNA follows: TGTGCCGTAGCGGGCGCTGCTAGCACAGATACGCAGTATTTT.

This chain joins TRBV28 and TRBJ1-2; tentatively, D is TRBD1 (6 bases). V gave up 4 bases and J gave up 8 bases, with 26 bases separating them. The CDR3 runs 17 residues. The V gene's germline CDR1 is MDHEN and CDR2 SYDVKM. The CDR3 loop is CASSYNLRDIGIGGYTF. The CDR3 region has the DNA TGTGCCAGCAGTTACAACCTCCGGGACATTGGTATCGGCGGCTACACCTTC.

Points on this clone: In the same sample, other DNA sequences code for this CDR3. The gene calls are TRBV2 and TRBJ1-5, with D hard to call. Between the trimmed V and J ends, which lost 2 bases and 4 bases, there was a span of 6 bases. Germline V gene data show CDR1 as SNHLY and CDR2 as FYNNEI. The CDR3 is 13 residues long. CDR3 amino acids: CASSENRNQPQHF. Written as DNA, the CDR3 is TGTGCCAGCAGTGAAAACAGAAATCAGCCCCAGCATTTT.

The chain has TRBV5-1 and TRBJ2-7; 8 bases map to TRBD2. Germline V gives CDR1 SGHRS, CDR2 YFSETQ. This CDR3 comprises 14 residues. After removal of 5 bases from V and 0 bases from J, the junction contained 4 bases not matched to a gene. CDR3 nucleotide sequence: TGCGCCAGCAGTTTAGCGGGAACCTCCTACGAGCAGTACTTC. This translates into CASSLAGTSYEQYF.

This sequence joins TRBV29-1 and TRBJ2-1; 9 bases match TRBD2. Germline V gene lookup returns CDR1 SQVTM and CDR2 ANQGSEA. CDR3 length: 13 residues. V lost 4 bases and J lost 5; bases outside the gene matches: 3. The CDR3 protein is CSVGLAGHNEQFF. CDR3 coding DNA: TGCAGCGTTGGGCTAGCGGGACACAATGAGCAGTTCTTC.

CDR3 region: CASSLAGWDTDTQYF. The DNA for the CDR3 is TGTGCCAGCAGCTTAGCAGGGTGGGACACAGATACGCAGTATTTT. The chain uses TRBV11-2 and TRBJ2-3, with TRBD1 as a possible D gene (5 bases). The germline V gene has CDR1 SGHAT and CDR2 FQNNGV. The CDR3 runs 15 residues. V shed 1 base and J shed 2 bases, with 10 bases lying between them.

The chain links TRBV28 to TRBJ2-5; D might be TRBD2 (7 bases). Germline CDR1 MDHEN, CDR2 SYDVKM. V lost 6 bases to trimming and J lost 2 bases, with 19 bases between them. The CDR3 covers 16 residues. Written as DNA, the CDR3 is TGTGCCAGCAGCCCTCCTAAGGGGGGGAGGCAAGAGACCCAGTACTTC. Protein sequence: CASSPPKGGRQETQYF. The variable domain in full, with the rest retrieved from reference TRBV28 and TRBJ2-5, is DVKVTQSSRYLVKRTGEKVFLECVQDMDHENMFWYRQDPGLGLRLIYFSYDVKMKEKGDIPEGYSVSREKKERFSLILESASTNQTSMYLCASSPPKGGRQETQYFGPGTRLLVL.

The chain combines TRBV7-4 with TRBJ2-5; the match to TRBD2 covers 10 bases. The CDR3 consists of 15 residues. Germline values: CDR1 SGHVT, CDR2 SQSDAQ. The junction had 5 bases not matched to a gene; V was cut back by 5 bases and J by 2 bases. This CDR3 is CASSPRTSGQETQYF. Written as DNA, the CDR3 is TGTGCCAGCAGCCCTAGGACTAGCGGACAAGAGACCCAGTACTTC.

The chain has TRBV5-1 and TRBJ2-5; a weak D match, TRBD2 (5 bases). The CDR3 has 16 amino acids. Germline CDR1 is SGHRS and CDR2 is YFSETQ. V dropped 3 bases and J dropped 4 bases, with 19 bases sitting between them. CDR3 sequence (DNA): TGCGCCAGCAGCTCGCCGGGAAACCGGTTGGCAGAGACCCAGTACTTC. Translating it yields CASSSPGNRLAETQYF.

V usage is TRBV7-3 and J usage is TRBJ2-1; TRBD1 aligns across 9 bases. Germline V gene lookup returns CDR1 SGHTA and CDR2 FQGTGA. V lost 4 bases and J lost 4; bases outside the gene matches: 5. The CDR3 sequence is 15 residues long. Here the CDR3 DNA reads TGTGCCAGCAGCTCCGGACAGGGGTCATACAATGAGCAGTTCTTC. Its protein product is CASSSGQGSYNEQFF.